The clone carrying this T cell receptor beta chain came up a few times. No antigen is known for it. Produced via immunoSEQ multiplex PCR; TCRdb's table is partial and in-frame only. The sample shows 140,000 to 150,000 clones, around 88% of them seen only once. This sample is part of a study of T cell responses to AZD1222 COVID-19 vaccine. For the study at large: Both about-4-week and about-12-week second-dose recipients were combined.

The CDR3 totals 14 residues. Germline CDR1 MDHEN, CDR2 SYDVKM. Trimming left V 6 bases short and J 4 bases short, with 13 bases between. General study points: It should be noted that donors were predominantly white British and more often female, and clonal diversity was possibly underestimated. Unmutated variant regions are reportedly targeted by nearly half of spike-specific TCRs.

The receptor was isolated from an adult in good health. J is TRBJ1-5 and V is TRBV28; D is ambiguous. The material sequenced was peripheral blood, taken on day 0 of AZD1222 vaccination. The CDR3 reads CASSSDGLNQPQHF. The CDR3 DNA follows: TGTGCCAGCAGCTCGGACGGCCTTAATCAGCCCCAGCATTTT.